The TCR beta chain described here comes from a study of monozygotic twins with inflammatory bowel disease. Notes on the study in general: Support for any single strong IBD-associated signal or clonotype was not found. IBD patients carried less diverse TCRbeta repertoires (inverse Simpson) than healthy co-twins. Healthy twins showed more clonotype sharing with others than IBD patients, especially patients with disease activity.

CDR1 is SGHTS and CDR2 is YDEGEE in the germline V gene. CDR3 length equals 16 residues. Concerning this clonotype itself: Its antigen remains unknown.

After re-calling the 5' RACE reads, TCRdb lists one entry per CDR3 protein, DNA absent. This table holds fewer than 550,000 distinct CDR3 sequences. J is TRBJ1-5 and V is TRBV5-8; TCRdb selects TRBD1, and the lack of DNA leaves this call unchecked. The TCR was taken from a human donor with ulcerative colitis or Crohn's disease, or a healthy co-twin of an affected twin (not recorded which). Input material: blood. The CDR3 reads CASSPRDSLRSQPQHF.